This TCR beta chain is drawn from a study of T-cell memory formation after mild COVID-19. Study-wide background: The two donors had largely donor-specific TCR clusters.

TCRdb analysed the 5' RACE reads with MiXCR anew, one entry per CDR3 protein. The repertoire holds roughly 370,000 distinct CDR3 sequences, around a sixth seen once, with roughly 21% in the top ten. CDR3 size: 15 residues. The V and J ends lost 7 bases and 0 bases respectively, with 15 bases between them. CDR1 and CDR2 (germline): SEHNR, FQNEAQ (reference sequence). Sequencing used PBMCs or a T cell subset sorted from them (not recorded which). The TCR was taken from a man younger than 35 who had mild COVID-19 (a few samples of this study predate the infection). Cell type and time point are not known. The rearrangement joins TRBV7-9 to TRBJ1-1; D is unclear. In nucleotides, the CDR3 is TGTGCCAGCACCCCGGCCGATCAGTTGAACACTGAAGCTTTCTTT. The encoded protein is CASTPADQLNTEAFF.